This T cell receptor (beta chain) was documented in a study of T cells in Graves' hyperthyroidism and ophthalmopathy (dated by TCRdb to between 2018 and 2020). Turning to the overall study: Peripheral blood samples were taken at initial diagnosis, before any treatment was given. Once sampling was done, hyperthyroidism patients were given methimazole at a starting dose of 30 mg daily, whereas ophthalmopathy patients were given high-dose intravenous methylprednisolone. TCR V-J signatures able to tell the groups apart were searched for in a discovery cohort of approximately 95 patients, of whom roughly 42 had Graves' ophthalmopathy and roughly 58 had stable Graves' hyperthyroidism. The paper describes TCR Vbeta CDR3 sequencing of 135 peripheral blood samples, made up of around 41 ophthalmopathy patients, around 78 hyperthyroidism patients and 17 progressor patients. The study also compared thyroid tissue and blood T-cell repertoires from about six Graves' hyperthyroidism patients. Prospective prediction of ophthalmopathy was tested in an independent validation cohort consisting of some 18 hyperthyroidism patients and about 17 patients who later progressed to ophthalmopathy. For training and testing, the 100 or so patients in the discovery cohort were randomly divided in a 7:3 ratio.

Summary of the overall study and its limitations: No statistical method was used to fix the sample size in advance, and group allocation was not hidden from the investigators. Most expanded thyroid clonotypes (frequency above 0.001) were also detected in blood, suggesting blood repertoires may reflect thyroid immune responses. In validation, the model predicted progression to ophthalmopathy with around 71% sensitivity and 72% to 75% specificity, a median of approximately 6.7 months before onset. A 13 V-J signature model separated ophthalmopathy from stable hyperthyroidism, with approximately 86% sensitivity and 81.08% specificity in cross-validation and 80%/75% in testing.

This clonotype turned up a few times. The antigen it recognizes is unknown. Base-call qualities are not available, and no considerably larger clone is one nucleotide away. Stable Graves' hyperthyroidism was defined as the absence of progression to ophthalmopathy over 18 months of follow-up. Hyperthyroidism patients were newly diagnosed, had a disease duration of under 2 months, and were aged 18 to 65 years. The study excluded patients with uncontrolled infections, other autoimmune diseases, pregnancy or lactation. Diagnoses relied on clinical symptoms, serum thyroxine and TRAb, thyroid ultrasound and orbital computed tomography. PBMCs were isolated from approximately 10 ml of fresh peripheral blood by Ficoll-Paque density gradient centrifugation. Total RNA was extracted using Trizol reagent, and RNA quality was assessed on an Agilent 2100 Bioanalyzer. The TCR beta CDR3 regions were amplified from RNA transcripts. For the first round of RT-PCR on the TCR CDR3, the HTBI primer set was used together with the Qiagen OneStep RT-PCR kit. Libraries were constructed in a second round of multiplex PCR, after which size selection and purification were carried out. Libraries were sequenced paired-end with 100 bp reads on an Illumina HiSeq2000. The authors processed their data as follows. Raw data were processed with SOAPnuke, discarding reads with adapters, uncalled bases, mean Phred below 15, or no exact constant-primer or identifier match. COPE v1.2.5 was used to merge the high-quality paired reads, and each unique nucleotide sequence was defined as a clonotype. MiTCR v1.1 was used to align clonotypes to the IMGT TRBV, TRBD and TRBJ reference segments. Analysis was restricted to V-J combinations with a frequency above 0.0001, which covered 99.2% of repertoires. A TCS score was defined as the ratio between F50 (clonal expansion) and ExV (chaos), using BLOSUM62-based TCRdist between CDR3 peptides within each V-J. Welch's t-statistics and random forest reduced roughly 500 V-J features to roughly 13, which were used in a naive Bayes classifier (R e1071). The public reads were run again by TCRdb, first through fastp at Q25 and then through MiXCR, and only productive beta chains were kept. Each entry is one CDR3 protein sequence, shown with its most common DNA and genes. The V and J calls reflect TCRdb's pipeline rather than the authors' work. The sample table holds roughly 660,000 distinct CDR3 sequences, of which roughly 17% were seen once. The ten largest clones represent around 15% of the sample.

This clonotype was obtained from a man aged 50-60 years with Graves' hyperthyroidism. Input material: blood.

The CDR3 protein is CASGFGGGGEQFF. The bases are TGTGCTAGTGGTTTTGGTGGGGGAGGTGAGCAGTTCTTC. The chain couples TRBV12-5 to TRBJ2-1, and the D gene may be TRBD2, 6 bases matching. V loses 3 bases of germline sequence and J loses 9 bases, and the interval between the two ends is 12 bases. The CDR3, cysteine through phenylalanine, is 13 amino acids long. Only the CDR3 DNA is retained, 39 bases long and in frame from the first base. The germline V gene gives CDR1 as LGHNT and CDR2 as FRNRAP. The reference TRBV12-5 and TRBJ2-1 proteins fill in what lies around the CDR3, so the full variable domain reads DARVTQTPRHKVTEMGQEVTMRCQPILGHNTVFWYRQTMMQGLELLAYFRNRAPLDDSGMPKDRFSAEMPDATLATLKIQPSEPRDSAVYFCASGFGGGGEQFFGPGTRLTVL.